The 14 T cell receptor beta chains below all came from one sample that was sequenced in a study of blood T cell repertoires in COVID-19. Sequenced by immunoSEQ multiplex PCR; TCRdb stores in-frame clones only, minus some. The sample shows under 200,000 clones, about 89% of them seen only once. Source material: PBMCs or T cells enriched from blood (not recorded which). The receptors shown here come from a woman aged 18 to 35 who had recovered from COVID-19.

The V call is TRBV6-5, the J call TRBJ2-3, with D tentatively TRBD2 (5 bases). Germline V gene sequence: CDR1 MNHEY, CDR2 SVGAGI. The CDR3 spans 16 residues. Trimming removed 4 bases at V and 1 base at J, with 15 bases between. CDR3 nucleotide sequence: TGTGCCAGCAGTTTTATAGGGAGATTAGGCACAGATACGCAGTATTTT. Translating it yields CASSFIGRLGTDTQYF.

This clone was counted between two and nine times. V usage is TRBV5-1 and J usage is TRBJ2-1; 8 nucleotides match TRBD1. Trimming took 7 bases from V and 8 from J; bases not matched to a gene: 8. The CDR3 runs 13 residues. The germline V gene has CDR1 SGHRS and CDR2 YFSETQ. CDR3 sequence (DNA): TGCGCCAGCCTTTCACAGGGACAGGATGAGCAGTTCTTC. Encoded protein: CASLSQGQDEQFF.

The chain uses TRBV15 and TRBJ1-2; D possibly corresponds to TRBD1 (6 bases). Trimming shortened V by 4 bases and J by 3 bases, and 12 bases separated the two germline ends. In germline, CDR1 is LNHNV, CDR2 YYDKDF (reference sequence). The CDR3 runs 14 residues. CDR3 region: CATSKQQGHYGYTF. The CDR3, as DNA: TGTGCCACCAGCAAGCAACAGGGTCACTATGGCTACACCTTC.

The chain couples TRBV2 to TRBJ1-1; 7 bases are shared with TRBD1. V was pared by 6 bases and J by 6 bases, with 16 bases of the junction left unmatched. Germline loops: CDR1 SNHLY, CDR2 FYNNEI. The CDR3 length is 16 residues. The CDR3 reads CASSPARDRVWAEAFF. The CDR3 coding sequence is TGTGCCAGCAGCCCGGCCCGAGACAGGGTTTGGGCTGAAGCTTTCTTT.

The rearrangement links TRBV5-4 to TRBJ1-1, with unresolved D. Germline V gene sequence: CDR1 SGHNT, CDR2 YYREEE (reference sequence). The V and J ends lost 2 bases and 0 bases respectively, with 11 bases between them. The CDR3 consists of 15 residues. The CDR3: CASSFRLEVNTEAFF. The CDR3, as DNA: TGTGCCAGCAGCTTTCGCTTAGAAGTGAACACTGAAGCTTTCTTT. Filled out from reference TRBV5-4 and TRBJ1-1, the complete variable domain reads ETGVTQSPTHLIKTRGQQVTLRCSSQSGHNTVSWYQQALGQGPQFIFQYYREEENGRGNFPPRFSGLQFPNYSSELNVNALELDDSALYLCASSFRLEVNTEAFFGQGTRLTVV.

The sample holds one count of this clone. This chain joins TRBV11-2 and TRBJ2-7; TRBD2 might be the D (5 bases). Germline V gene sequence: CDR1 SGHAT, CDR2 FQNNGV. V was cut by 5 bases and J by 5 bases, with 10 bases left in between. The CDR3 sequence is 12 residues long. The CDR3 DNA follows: TGTGCCAGCAGCCAGTCGGGGAACGAGCAGTACTTC. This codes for CASSQSGNEQYF.

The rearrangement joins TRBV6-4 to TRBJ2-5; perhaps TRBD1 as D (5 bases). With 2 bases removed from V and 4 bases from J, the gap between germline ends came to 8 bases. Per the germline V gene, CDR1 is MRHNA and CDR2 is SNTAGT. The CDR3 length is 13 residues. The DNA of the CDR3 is TGTGCCAGCAGTGACAGGGGTGGAGAGACCCAGTACTTC. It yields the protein CASSDRGGETQYF.

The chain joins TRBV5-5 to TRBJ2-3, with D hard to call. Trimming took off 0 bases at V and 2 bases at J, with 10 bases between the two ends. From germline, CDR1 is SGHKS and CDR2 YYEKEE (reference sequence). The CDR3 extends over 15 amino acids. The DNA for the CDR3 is TGTGCCAGCAGCTTGGAGGAGACGATCACAGATACGCAGTATTTT. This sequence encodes CASSLEETITDTQYF.

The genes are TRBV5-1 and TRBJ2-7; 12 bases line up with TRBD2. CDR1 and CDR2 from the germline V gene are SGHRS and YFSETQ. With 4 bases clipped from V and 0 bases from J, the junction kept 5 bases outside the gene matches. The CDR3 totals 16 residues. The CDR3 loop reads CASSLWTSGDSYEQYF. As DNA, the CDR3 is TGCGCCAGCAGCCTCTGGACTAGCGGGGACTCCTACGAGCAGTACTTC.

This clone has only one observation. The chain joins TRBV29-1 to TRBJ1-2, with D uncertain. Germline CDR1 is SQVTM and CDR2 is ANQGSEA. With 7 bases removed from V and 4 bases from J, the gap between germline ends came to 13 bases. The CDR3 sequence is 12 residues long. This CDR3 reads CSGGSPIYGYTF. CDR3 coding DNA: TGCAGCGGCGGGTCCCCCATCTATGGCTACACCTTC.

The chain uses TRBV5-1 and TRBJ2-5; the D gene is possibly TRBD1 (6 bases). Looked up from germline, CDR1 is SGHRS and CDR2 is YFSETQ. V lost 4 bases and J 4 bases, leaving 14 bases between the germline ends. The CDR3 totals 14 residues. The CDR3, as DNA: TGCGCCAGCAGCGCACAAGGGGGTGGAGAGACCCAGTACTTC. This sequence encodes CASSAQGGGETQYF.

The CDR3 region is CAWSVGESQPQHF. CDR3 sequence (DNA): TGTGCCTGGAGTGTAGGGGAATCGCAGCCCCAGCATTTT. The chain has TRBV30 and TRBJ1-5, with D possibly matching TRBD1 (5 bases). This CDR3 comprises 13 residues. Trimming removed 0 bases at V and 7 bases at J, with 10 bases between. Germline V gene sequence: CDR1 GTSNPN, CDR2 SVGIG (reference sequence).

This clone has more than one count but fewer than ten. For the CDR3, the DNA is TGTGCCATCAGTGAGGACAGGGACTCTCAGCCCCAGCATTTT. It yields the protein CAISEDRDSQPQHF. The V and J genes are TRBV10-3 and TRBJ1-5; TRBD1 matches 7 bases. V lost 2 bases to trimming and J lost 6 bases; unmatched junction nucleotides: 4. Per germline, CDR1 ENHRY and CDR2 SYGVKD. The CDR3 consists of 14 residues.

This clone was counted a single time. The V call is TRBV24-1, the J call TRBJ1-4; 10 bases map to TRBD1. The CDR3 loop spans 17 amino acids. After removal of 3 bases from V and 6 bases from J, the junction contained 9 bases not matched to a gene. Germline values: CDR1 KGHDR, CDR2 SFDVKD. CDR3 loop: CATSDVPSGTGDEKLFF. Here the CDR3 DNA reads TGTGCCACCAGTGATGTGCCTTCCGGGACAGGGGATGAAAAACTGTTTTTT.